This TCR beta chain was retrieved from a study of T-cell reconstitution after alpha-beta-depleted transplantation in children. Findings of the study overall: Diversity and T-cell counts at one year after transplant derived mostly from new T cells. Surviving recipient T cells and thymic progenitors accounted for the high day-60 TCRbeta diversity observed in some patients. Reported findings indicate that, about two months after transplant, alpha-beta T cells came from several hundred expanded clones, which were derived from non-depleted graft cells.

Unique molecular identifiers were incorporated into the prepared TCRbeta library. A single record per CDR3 protein comes from TCRdb applying MiXCR to the PCR reads. The table shows 250,000 to 300,000 distinct CDR3 sequences, with approximately 10% occurring only once. V was shortened by 4 bases and J by 5 bases, with 8 bases between the two germline ends. The CDR3 sequence is 12 residues long. In its sample, this clonotype was seen many times. No antigen is known for it. J is TRBJ2-5 and V is TRBV12-3 or TRBV12-4, with unresolved D. The sequence derives from a male patient under 10 years old who had a stem cell transplant for chronic granulomatous disease, so the T cells may come from the graft donor. The sequencing used peripheral blood, collected 180 days after TCRalphabeta/CD19-depleted stem cell transplant. CDR3 DNA: TGTGCCAGCAGTTGGGTCCGGGAGACCCAGTACTTC. As protein: CASSWVRETQYF.